This entry concerns a single TCR beta chain. The antigen remains undetermined. The data were taken from a study of CXCR3-negative and CXCR3-positive naive CD8 T cells. General study points: Memory cells diverged, while naive CXCR3-positive and CXCR3-negative cells had similar TRBV-TRBJ usage.

The V gene's germline CDR1 is SGHAT and CDR2 FQNNGV. The CDR3 length is 15 residues. Among CD8+ T cells, naive ones were CD45RO-CCR7+CD27+CD95-. Each TRB cDNA library was prepared by 5' RACE (with UMI labels). TCRdb processed the 5' RACE reads again and assigns one entry to each CDR3 protein, with no DNA. The sample table sets out fewer than 80,000 distinct CDR3 sequences. The clonotype was recovered from a human donor in good health. Some clones in this sample may be carry-over from other donors' samples. Specimen: naive CXCR3- CD8+ T cells from blood. Subset denoted: CD45RO-CCR7+CD27+CD95- naive CD8+ T cells lacking CXCR3 (TNR3-). The chain links TRBV11-2 to TRBJ2-7; TCRdb reports TRBD1, a call that lacks DNA to check it against. The chain's CDR3 is CASSLDTGVAYEQYF.